These 10 T cell receptor beta chains originate from one sample sequenced in a study of T cell repertoires in cytomegalovirus infection. TCRdb recomputed calls from the reads with MiXCR, one row per CDR3 protein. The sample consists of some 560,000 distinct CDR3 sequences, roughly 42% of them appearing once. For these TCRs, the target antigens are not known. This specimen consisted of cultured PBMCs, obtained from culture after CMV antigen stimulation. The receptors derive from a human donor in good health (CMV status not recorded). Some clones in this sample may be carry-over from other donors' samples.

This clonotype was observed a handful of times. V and J are TRBV7-2 and TRBJ2-2; TRBD2 might be the D (7 bases). Trimming removed 5 bases at V and 7 bases at J, with 14 bases between. The CDR3 has 14 residues. The germline V gene has CDR1 SGHTA and CDR2 FQGNSA. In nucleotides, the CDR3 is TGTGCCAGCAGCAACGGGGGGCAGGTCGGGGAGCTGTTTTTT. Amino acids: CASSNGGQVGELFF.

This clonotype came up a few times. This chain uses TRBV7-9 with TRBJ2-3; TRBD2 matches 8 bases. CDR3 size: 16 residues. From germline, CDR1 is SEHNR and CDR2 FQNEAQ (reference sequence). V lost 4 bases, J lost 7 bases, and 13 bases stayed unmatched. Here the CDR3 reads CASSSTGGGDVYTQYF. The CDR3 coding sequence is TGTGCCAGCAGCTCCACCGGGGGGGGGGACGTCTATACGCAGTATTTT.

A few counts support this clonotype. V is TRBV29-1 and J is TRBJ2-3; the D is unclear. V was pared by 6 bases and J by 2 bases, with 6 bases between. This CDR3 region has 11 residues. From germline, CDR1 is SQVTM and CDR2 ANQGSEA. CDR3 sequence reads: CSVAITDTQYF. The CDR3 DNA reads TGCAGCGTCGCGATCACAGATACGCAGTATTTT.

This clonotype is a singleton in its sample. The rearrangement uses TRBV7-4 and TRBJ2-3; D not resolved. Per the germline V gene, CDR1 is SGHVT and CDR2 is SQSDAQ. V was cut by 2 bases and J by 1 base, with 10 bases left in between. CDR3 length: 15 residues. The CDR3 DNA sequence: TGTGCCAGCAGCTTACTTACGGACCGCACAGATACGCAGTATTTT. Its protein is CASSLLTDRTDTQYF.

This clonotype was detected ten times or more. V usage is TRBV7-2 and J usage is TRBJ1-6, with 12 bases lining up with TRBD1. Germline values: CDR1 SGHTA, CDR2 FQGNSA. Unmatched junction bases numbered 7, after V lost 3 bases and J lost 10 bases. This CDR3 region has 16 residues. The CDR3 nucleotides are TGTGCCAGCAGCTTTCCGGGACAGGGGGCTGGCTCACCCCTCCACTTT. As protein: CASSFPGQGAGSPLHF.

This chain connects TRBV7-2 to TRBJ2-1, with a tentative D call TRBD2 (6 bases). The CDR3 covers 14 residues. CDR1 and CDR2 from the germline V gene are SGHTA and FQGNSA. Deletions cut 4 bases from V and 4 bases from J, with 11 bases between. The CDR3 DNA follows: TGTGCCAGCAGCTCCGGGACTCAGTACAATGAGCAGTTCTTC. It codes for CASSSGTQYNEQFF.

This clonotype was found many times. The V call is TRBV7-2, the J call TRBJ2-4; the D gene could be TRBD1 or TRBD2 (7 bases each). Germline CDR1 is SGHTA and CDR2 is FQGNSA. Deletions cut 2 bases from V and 9 bases from J, with 17 bases between. The CDR3 covers 15 residues. The CDR3 region is CASSLSPGGVGIQYF. The CDR3 DNA sequence: TGTGCCAGCAGCTTATCACCAGGGGGGGTTGGCATTCAGTACTTC.

The J gene is TRBJ2-7, the V gene TRBV6-1; 7 bases match TRBD1. This CDR3 is 15 amino acids long. With 1 base clipped from V and 3 bases from J, the junction kept 6 bases outside the gene matches. Germline values: CDR1 MNHNS, CDR2 SASEGT. The CDR3 coding sequence is TGTGCCAGCAGTGAAGAGCCGACAGGGCTCTACGAGCAGTACTTC. Translation: CASSEEPTGLYEQYF.

The chain links TRBV7-2 to TRBJ2-6, with D possibly called TRBD1 or TRBD2 (5 bases each). Looked up from germline, CDR1 is SGHTA and CDR2 is FQGNSA. The CDR3 extends over 19 amino acids. Trimming removed 4 bases at V and 2 bases at J, with 21 bases between. CDR3 bases: TGTGCCAGCAGCTCCCGCCAGGGAGCGGCGATAGCTGGGGCCAACGTCCTGACTTTC. Its protein is CASSSRQGAAIAGANVLTF.

This clonotype was counted a few times. The chain links TRBV7-9 to TRBJ2-1; D not certain. CDR1 is SEHNR, CDR2 FQNEAQ, per germline (reference sequence). The CDR3 length is 14 residues. The ends were cut back, 3 bases at V and 2 bases at J, with 8 bases in the middle. CDR3 loop: CASSFEDPYNEQFF. The CDR3 DNA reads as TGTGCCAGCAGCTTCGAAGACCCCTACAATGAGCAGTTCTTC.